A selection of T cell receptor beta chains follows, all from one sample in a study of response to subunit inactivated influenza vaccine. TCRdb called the RT-PCR reads again in MiXCR, with one record for every CDR3 protein. The sample includes 450,000 to 500,000 distinct CDR3 sequences, about a tenth seen only once; the top ten take around 12%. Sequenced material: PBMCs from blood, taken 45 days after vaccination. Every receptor here comes from a man aged 45 to 65 who received an inactivated influenza vaccine. Both conserved end residues are part of each CDR3. D genes are given only for firm matches. Size is stated for part of the rows, as once, few or many counts, or as a class when the clone is expanded.

cdr3_nt: TGTGCCAGCAGCGCCCACCAGGGTTGGCGGGAGGTCCATGAGCAGTTCTTC
cdr3_aa: CASSAHQGWREVHEQFF
j_call: TRBJ2-1
d_call: TRBD2
clone_size: few
v_call: TRBV9
cdr3_length: 17

cdr3_nt: TGTGCCAGCAGCTTACCAGGGAACGAGCAGTACTTC
cdr3_aa: CASSLPGNEQYF
j_call: TRBJ2-7
d_call: NA
clone_size: few
v_call: TRBV7-9
cdr3_length: 12

cdr3_nt: TGCAGTGCTAGAGGGGGACAGGGATCTCTAGGACCCCTCCACTTT
cdr3_aa: CSARGGQGSLGPLHF
j_call: TRBJ1-6
d_call: TRBD1
clone_size: few
v_call: TRBV20-1
cdr3_length: 15

cdr3_nt: TGTGCCAGCAGTTTATTTCCCAGCAGAGATACTGAAGCTTTCTTT
cdr3_aa: CASSLFPSRDTEAFF
j_call: TRBJ1-1
d_call: NA
clone_size: few
v_call: TRBV27
cdr3_length: 15

cdr3_nt: TGTGCCAGCAGTGATACTGCAGGGTACCAAGAGACCCAGTACTTC
cdr3_aa: CASSDTAGYQETQYF
j_call: TRBJ2-5
d_call: NA
clone_size: many
v_call: TRBV6-4
cdr3_length: 15

cdr3_nt: TGTGCCAGCAGCGTAGGGCTAGCTACCTACAATGAGCAGTTCTTC
cdr3_aa: CASSVGLATYNEQFF
j_call: TRBJ2-1
d_call: NA
clone_size: few
v_call: TRBV9
cdr3_length: 15

cdr3_nt: TGTGCCAGCAGTTTCCAGGGGGGCGGTGAAGCTTTCTTT
cdr3_aa: CASSFQGGGEAFF
j_call: TRBJ1-1
d_call: TRBD1
clone_size: NA
v_call: TRBV27
cdr3_length: 13

cdr3_nt: TGTGCCAGCAGTCCCCTGTGGGGGGTGTGGGGAAACATTCAGTACTTC
cdr3_aa: CASSPLWGVWGNIQYF
j_call: TRBJ2-4
d_call: NA
clone_size: many
v_call: TRBV27
cdr3_length: 16

cdr3_nt: TGTGCCATCAGTACCGGGACAGGGGCTTCCCCCGGGGCCAACGTCCTGACTTTC
cdr3_aa: CAISTGTGASPGANVLTF
j_call: TRBJ2-6
d_call: TRBD1
clone_size: NA
v_call: TRBV10-3
cdr3_length: 18

cdr3_nt: TGTGCCAGCAGCTTAGAGGGAGGTTACCCCCCTTTCATAAATGAGCAGTTCTTC
cdr3_aa: CASSLEGGYPPFINEQFF
j_call: TRBJ2-1
d_call: NA
clone_size: few
v_call: TRBV7-6
cdr3_length: 18